This T cell receptor (beta chain) came from a study of spatial heterogeneity in lung cancer (dated by TCRdb to the late 2010s). Concerning the study at large: Beta-chain transcripts were consistently detected in greater numbers than alpha-chain transcripts, which likely reflects a higher abundance of beta-chain transcripts. In the raw uncorrected reads, each unique combination of TCR and UMI appeared on average more than ten times. In non-small cell lung cancer, the study quantitatively compared TCR alpha and beta repertoires across several tumor regions, matched nontumor lung, and blood. Nonsynonymous mutation counts, determined by whole-exome sequencing of tumor tissue, were related to TCR repertoire features. At surgery, both alpha and beta chains were TCR-sequenced in roughly 230 tumor regions, roughly 64 matched nontumor lung samples and a few dozen PBMC samples.

The library came from 5' RACE. TCRdb shows the sequencer as NextSeq 500. The TCR library protocol attached a unique molecular identifier to each TCR cDNA molecule to allow correction of PCR and sequencing errors. The original methods were these. TCR identification, UMI-based error correction and CDR3 extraction were all carried out with Decombinator tools. Expanded TCRs were defined as those above a frequency of 2 per 1,000, corresponding to the top 1% of the tumor frequency distribution. Rényi diversity was computed with the R vegan package after subsampling each repertoire 100 times to 5,000 TCRs. CDR3 similarity networks were built from amino acid triplet string-kernel similarity, with CDR3s being connected when pairwise similarity was above 0.82. Starting from the raw public reads, TCRdb applied fastp trimming at Q25, assembled clones with MiXCR and retained in-frame beta chains. When rows share a CDR3 protein, they turn into one entry using the most common DNA and genes. None of the V and J calls come from the authors' own analysis; TCRdb made them. In all, the sample holds some 37,000 distinct CDR3 sequences, and around 7.5% of those were seen once. The biggest ten clones account for 25% to 35% of the sample.

The sample's time point, from its label and the paper: sample taken at primary tumor resection. Samples were obtained from approximately 77 patients with early-stage, untreated non-small cell lung cancer from the lung TRACERx cohort. For TCR sequencing, whole RNA was extracted from tumor and nontumor lung tissue, or from cryopreserved PBMC samples, and no cell sorting was done. Patients were selected for TCR sequencing only if sufficient RNA was available from at least two tumor regions. Reading the germline V gene gives CDR1 SGHTA and CDR2 FQGNSA. The CDR3 holds 12 amino acids from the cysteine to the phenylalanine. The only DNA kept is the CDR3, 36 bases in frame from the first base. A distance of 12 bases separates the germline ends of V and J, which lose 7 bases and 7 bases respectively. On this clonotype itself: This receptor's antigen is unknown. Nothing much larger sits one base from this clone, and base qualities are not available.

Summary of the overall study and its limitations: Ubiquitous expanded tumor TCRs were detected in blood more often at tumor resection than at routine follow-up. Confirming at a functional level the hypothesis that regional TCRs recognize regional mutations was considered to require additional single-cell paired TCR alpha and beta sequencing.

This receptor was obtained from a male donor with early-stage non-small cell lung cancer. The rearranged chain carries TRBV7-2 and TRBJ2-3, and the D gene may be TRBD1, 6 bases matching. Sequenced here: PBMCs, sampled at surgery. For the CDR3, the sequence is CASNLGQNTQYF. DNA sequence: TGTGCCAGCAATTTGGGACAAAATACGCAGTATTTT. This CDR3, with the reference TRBV7-2 and TRBJ2-3 proteins standing in past its ends, gives the full variable domain GAGVSQSPSNKVTEKGKDVELRCDPISGHTALYWYRQSLGQGLEFLIYFQGNSAPDKSGLPSDRFSAERTGGSVSTLTIQRTQQEDSAVYLCASNLGQNTQYFGPGTRLTVL.